The entry that follows covers one TCR beta chain sequence. These data belong to a study of technical replicates of blood from a few donors. Repertoires were generated with immunoSEQ multiplex PCR, while TCRdb's copy carries only in-frame clones and drops some. Among 65,000 to 90,000 clones, about 90% were seen once, and the ten largest hold about 0.26%. This clonotype was sampled from a human donor in good health. The sequenced sample was T cells isolated from PBMCs.

DNA of the CDR3: TGTGCCAGCAGTGAATTTCGTTCCCGTAGACAGGGTCAATACACAGATACGCAGTATTTT. Translation gives CASSEFRSRRQGQYTDTQYF. The chain uses TRBV2 and TRBJ2-3, with 7 bases lining up with TRBD1. This CDR3 has 20 residues. Germline trimming cut 2 bases from V and 2 bases from J; bases unmatched to any gene: 19. Germline-derived CDR1 and CDR2 are SNHLY and FYNNEI.